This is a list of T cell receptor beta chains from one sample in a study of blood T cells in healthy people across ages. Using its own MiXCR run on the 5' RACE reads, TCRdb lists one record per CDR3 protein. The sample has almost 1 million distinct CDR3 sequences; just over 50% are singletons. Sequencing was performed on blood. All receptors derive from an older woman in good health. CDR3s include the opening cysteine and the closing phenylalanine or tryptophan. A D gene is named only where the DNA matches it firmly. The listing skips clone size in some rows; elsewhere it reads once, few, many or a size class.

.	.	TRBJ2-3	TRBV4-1	CASSQTAGADTQYF	TGCGCCAGCAGCCAAACGGCAGGGGCAGATACGCAGTATTTT
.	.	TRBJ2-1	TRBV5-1	CASHEMGAQFF	TGCGCCAGCCATGAGATGGGGGCCCAGTTCTTC
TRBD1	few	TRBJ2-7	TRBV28	CASGTYRGWSYEQYF	TGTGCCAGCGGCACCTACAGGGGTTGGTCCTACGAGCAGTACTTC
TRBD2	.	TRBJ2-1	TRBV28	CASNPRTSGRGEQFF	TGTGCCAGCAATCCGAGGACTAGCGGGAGGGGTGAGCAGTTCTTC
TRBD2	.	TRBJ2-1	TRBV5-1	CASSLGGASGINEQFF	TGCGCCAGCAGCTTGGGTGGGGCTAGCGGCATCAATGAGCAGTTCTTC
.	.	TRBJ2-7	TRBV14	CASSQFAGYEQYF	TGTGCCAGCAGCCAATTTGCTGGCTACGAGCAGTACTTC
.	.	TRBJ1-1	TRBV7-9	CASSFDVTEAFF	TGTGCCAGCAGCTTTGACGTGACTGAAGCTTTCTTT
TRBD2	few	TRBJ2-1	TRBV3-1	CASSLHERDEQFF	TGTGCCAGCAGCTTACACGAGCGGGACGAGCAGTTCTTC
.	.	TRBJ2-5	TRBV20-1	CSACGLDRYQETQYF	TGCAGTGCTTGCGGGCTCGATCGGTACCAAGAGACCCAGTACTTC
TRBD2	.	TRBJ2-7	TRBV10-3	CAISVSWTRETYEQYF	TGTGCCATCAGTGTCTCTTGGACTAGAGAAACCTACGAGCAGTACTTC
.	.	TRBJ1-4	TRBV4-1	CASSQDSGATNEKLFF	TGCGCCAGCAGCCAAGATTCGGGTGCAACTAATGAAAAACTGTTTTTT
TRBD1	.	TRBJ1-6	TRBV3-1	CASSQTLPRSGGTNSPLHF	TGTGCCAGCAGCCAGACCCTGCCTCGCTCAGGGGGAACTAATTCACCCCTCCACTTT
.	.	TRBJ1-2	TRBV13	CASSLASSNEHGYTF	TGTGCCAGCAGCTTAGCATCATCCAACGAACATGGCTACACCTTC
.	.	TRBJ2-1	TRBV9	CASSVESSALGEQFF	TGTGCCAGCAGCGTAGAGTCTAGCGCCTTAGGGGAGCAGTTCTTC
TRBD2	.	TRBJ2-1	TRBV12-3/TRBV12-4	CASSSPLLAGGNEQFF	TGTGCCAGCAGTTCACCCCTGCTAGCGGGAGGCAATGAGCAGTTCTTC
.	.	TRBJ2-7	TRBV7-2	CASSLEARRVGSSYEQYF	TGTGCCAGCAGCTTAGAGGCACGGCGTGTGGGCAGCTCCTACGAGCAGTACTTC
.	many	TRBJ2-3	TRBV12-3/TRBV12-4	CASSFTVSTDTQYF	TGTGCCAGCAGTTTTACGGTGAGCACAGATACGCAGTATTTT
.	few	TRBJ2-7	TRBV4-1	CASSQRSPGLNYEQYF	TGCGCCAGCAGCCAGCGGAGTCCGGGACTTAACTACGAGCAGTACTTC
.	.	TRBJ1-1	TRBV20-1	CSASGAMVVGTEAFF	TGCAGTGCTAGTGGGGCCATGGTTGTGGGCACTGAAGCTTTCTTT
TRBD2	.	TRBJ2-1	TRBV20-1	CSASDSGSGNEQFF	TGCAGTGCTAGCGATAGCGGGAGTGGAAATGAGCAGTTCTTC
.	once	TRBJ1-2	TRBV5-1	CASSLDAGQLEAGYTF	TGCGCCAGCAGCTTGGACGCAGGACAGCTTGAGGCTGGCTACACCTTC
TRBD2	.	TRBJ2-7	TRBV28	CASSRTSGSYNEQYF	TGTGCCAGCAGTAGGACTAGCGGGTCCTACAATGAGCAGTACTTC
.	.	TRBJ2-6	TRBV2	CASSPLDSGANVLTF	TGTGCCAGCTCACCCCTAGACTCTGGGGCCAACGTCCTGACTTTC
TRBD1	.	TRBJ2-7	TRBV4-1	CASSQSATGPAVEQYF	TGCGCCAGCAGCCAAAGTGCGACAGGGCCGGCGGTCGAGCAGTACTTC
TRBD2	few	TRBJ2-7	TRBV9	CASSVGLAGNEQYF	TGTGCCAGCAGCGTGGGACTAGCGGGAAACGAGCAGTACTTC
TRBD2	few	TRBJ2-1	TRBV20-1	CSASHSGSRYNEQFF	TGCAGTGCTTCCCATAGCGGGAGCCGATACAATGAGCAGTTCTTC
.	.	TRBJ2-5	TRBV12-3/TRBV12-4	CATESPGLESHQETQYF	TGTGCCACCGAATCCCCAGGACTCGAAAGCCACCAAGAGACCCAGTACTTC
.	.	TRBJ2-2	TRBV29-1	CSAGTVNTGELFF	TGCAGCGCCGGGACGGTGAACACCGGGGAGCTGTTTTTT
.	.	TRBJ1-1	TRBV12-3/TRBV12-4	CASSFKGVGTEAFF	TGTGCCAGCAGTTTCAAGGGGGTTGGCACTGAAGCTTTCTTT
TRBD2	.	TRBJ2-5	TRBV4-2	CASSQDLAGNNNEQYF	TGTGCCAGCAGCCAAGATCTAGCGGGGAATAATAATGAGCAGTACTTC
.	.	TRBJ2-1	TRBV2	CATHPMRTYNEQFF	TGTGCCACCCACCCTATGCGAACGTACAATGAGCAGTTCTTC
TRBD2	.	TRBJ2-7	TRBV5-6	CASTPGLAETYEQYF	TGTGCCAGCACCCCGGGACTAGCGGAAACCTACGAGCAGTACTTC
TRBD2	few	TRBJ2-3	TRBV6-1	CASNPLLAGGTTDTQYF	TGTGCCAGCAATCCCCTCCTAGCGGGAGGGACCACAGATACGCAGTATTTT